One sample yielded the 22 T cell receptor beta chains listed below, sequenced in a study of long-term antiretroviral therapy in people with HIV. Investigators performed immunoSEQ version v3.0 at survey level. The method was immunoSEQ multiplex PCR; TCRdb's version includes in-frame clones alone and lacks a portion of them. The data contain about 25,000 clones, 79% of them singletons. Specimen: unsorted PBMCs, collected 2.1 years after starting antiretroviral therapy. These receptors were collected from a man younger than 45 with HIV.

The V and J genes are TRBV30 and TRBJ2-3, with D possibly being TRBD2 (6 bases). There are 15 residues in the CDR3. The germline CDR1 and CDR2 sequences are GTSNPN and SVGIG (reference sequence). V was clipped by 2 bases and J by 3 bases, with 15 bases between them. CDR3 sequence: CAWSKGAGVTDTQYF. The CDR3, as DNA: TGTGCCTGGAGTAAGGGAGCGGGTGTTACAGATACGCAGTATTTT.

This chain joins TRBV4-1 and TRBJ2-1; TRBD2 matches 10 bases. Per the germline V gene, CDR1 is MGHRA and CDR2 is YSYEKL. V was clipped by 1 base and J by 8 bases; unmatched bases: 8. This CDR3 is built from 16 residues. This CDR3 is CASSQVPSGRAYEQFF. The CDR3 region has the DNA TGCGCCAGCAGCCAAGTGCCCAGCGGGAGGGCCTATGAGCAGTTCTTC.

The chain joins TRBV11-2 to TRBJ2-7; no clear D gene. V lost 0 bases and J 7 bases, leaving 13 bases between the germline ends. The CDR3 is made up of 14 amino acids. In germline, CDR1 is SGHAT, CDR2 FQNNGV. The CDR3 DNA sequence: TGTGCCAGCAGCTTAGAGGCCCTCGTCCGGGAGCAGTACTTC. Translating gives CASSLEALVREQYF.

The CDR3 DNA reads TGTGCCAGCACCCTTGGGGAGGTTAACTATGGCTACACCTTC. It codes for CASTLGEVNYGYTF. The J gene is TRBJ1-2, the V gene TRBV5-6; no definite D call. The CDR3 extends over 14 amino acids. Trimming shortened V by 6 bases and J by 1 base, and 13 bases separated the two germline ends. Germline V gene lookup returns CDR1 SGHDT and CDR2 YYEEEE. Combining the CDR3 with reference TRBV5-6 and TRBJ1-2 gives the whole variable domain DAGVTQSPTHLIKTRGQQVTLRCSPKSGHDTVSWYQQALGQGPQFIFQYYEEEERQRGNFPDRFSGHQFPNYSSELNVNALLLGDSALYLCASTLGEVNYGYTFGSGTRLTVV.

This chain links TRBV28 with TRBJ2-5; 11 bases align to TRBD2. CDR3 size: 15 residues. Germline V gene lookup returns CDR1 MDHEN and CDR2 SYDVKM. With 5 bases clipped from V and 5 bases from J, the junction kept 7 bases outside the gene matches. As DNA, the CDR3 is TGTGCCAGCAGTCTTAGCGGGGGGGTCCGGGAGACCCAGTACTTC. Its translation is CASSLSGGVRETQYF.

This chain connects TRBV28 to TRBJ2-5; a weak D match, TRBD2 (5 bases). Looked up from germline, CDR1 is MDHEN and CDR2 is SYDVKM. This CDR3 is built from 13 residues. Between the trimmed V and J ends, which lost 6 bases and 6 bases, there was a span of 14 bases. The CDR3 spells CASSPGPGKTQYF. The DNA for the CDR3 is TGTGCCAGCAGCCCCGGGCCGGGAAAGACCCAGTACTTC.

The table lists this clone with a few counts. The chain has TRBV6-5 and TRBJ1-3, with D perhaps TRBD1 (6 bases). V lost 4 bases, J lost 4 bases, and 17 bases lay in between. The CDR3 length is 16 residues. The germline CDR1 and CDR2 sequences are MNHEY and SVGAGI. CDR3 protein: CASSWVRGFSGNTIYF. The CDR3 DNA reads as TGTGCCAGCAGTTGGGTCAGGGGCTTCTCGGGAAACACCATATATTTT.

CDR3 amino acids: CASSLGTGVGEKLFF. CDR3 nucleotide sequence: TGTGCCAGCAGCTTAGGAACAGGGGTCGGTGAAAAACTGTTTTTT. V usage is TRBV7-9 and J usage is TRBJ1-4; 7 bases are a match to TRBD1. Trimming at V came to 1 base and at J to 7 bases, leaving 6 bases not matched to a gene. This CDR3 has 15 residues. Germline CDR1 is SEHNR and CDR2 is FQNEAQ (reference sequence).

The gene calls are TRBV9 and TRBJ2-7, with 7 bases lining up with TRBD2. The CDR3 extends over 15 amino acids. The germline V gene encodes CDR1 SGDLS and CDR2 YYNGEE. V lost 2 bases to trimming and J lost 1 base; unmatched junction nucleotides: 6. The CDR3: CASSVEPSGSYEQYF. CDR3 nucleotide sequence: TGTGCCAGCAGCGTTGAGCCTAGCGGTTCCTACGAGCAGTACTTC.

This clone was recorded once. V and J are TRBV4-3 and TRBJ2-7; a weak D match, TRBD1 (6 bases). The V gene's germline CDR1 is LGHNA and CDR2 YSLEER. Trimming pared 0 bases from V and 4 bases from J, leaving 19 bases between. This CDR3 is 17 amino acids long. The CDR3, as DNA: TGCGCCAGCAGCCAAGATCAGCACAGGGTACAAAGATACGAGCAGTACTTC. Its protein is CASSQDQHRVQRYEQYF.

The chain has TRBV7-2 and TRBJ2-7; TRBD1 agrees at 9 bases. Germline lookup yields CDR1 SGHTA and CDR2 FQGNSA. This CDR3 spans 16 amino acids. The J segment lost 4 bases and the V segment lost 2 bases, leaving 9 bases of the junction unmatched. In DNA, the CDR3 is TGTGCCAGCAGCTTAACAGGGGGCTCGAACTCGTACGAGCAGTACTTC. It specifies CASSLTGGSNSYEQYF.

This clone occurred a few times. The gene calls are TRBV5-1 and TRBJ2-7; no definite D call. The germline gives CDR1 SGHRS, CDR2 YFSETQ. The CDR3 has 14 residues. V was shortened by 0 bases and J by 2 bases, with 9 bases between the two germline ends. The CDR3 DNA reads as TGCGCCAGCAGCTTGGCTGGGGTGGCCTACGAGCAGTACTTC. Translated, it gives CASSLAGVAYEQYF. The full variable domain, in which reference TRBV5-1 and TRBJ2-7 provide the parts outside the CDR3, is KAGVTQTPRYLIKTRGQQVTLSCSPISGHRSVSWYQQTPGQGLQFLFEYFSETQRNKGNFPGRFSGRQFSNSRSEMNVSTLELGDSALYLCASSLAGVAYEQYFGPGTRLTVT.

The CDR3 here is CASGSHGELFF. CDR3 coding DNA: TGTGCCAGTGGGAGTCACGGGGAGCTGTTTTTT. This chain uses TRBV19 with TRBJ2-2; a possible D gene is TRBD2 (5 bases). The germline V gene encodes CDR1 LNHDA and CDR2 SQIVND (reference sequence). CDR3 length equals 11 residues. Trimming removed 8 bases at V and 7 bases at J, with 8 bases between.

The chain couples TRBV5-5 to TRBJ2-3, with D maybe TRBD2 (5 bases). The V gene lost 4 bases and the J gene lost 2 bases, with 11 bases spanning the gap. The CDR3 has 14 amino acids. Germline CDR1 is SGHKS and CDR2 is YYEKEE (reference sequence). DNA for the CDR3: TGTGCCAGCAGCCATGGAGACTACACAGATACGCAGTATTTT. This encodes CASSHGDYTDTQYF.

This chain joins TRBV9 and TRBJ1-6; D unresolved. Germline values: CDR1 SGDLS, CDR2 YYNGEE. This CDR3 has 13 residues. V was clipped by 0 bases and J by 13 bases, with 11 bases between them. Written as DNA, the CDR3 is TGTGCCAGCAGCGTAGGGTCCCTTAGCCCCCTCCACTTT. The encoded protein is CASSVGSLSPLHF.

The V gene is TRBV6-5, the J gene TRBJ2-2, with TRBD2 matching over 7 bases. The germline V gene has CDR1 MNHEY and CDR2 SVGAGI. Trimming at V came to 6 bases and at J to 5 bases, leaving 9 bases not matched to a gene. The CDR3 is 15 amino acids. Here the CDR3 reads CASSQPSGRTGELFF. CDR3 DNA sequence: TGTGCCAGCAGCCAACCTAGCGGTCGGACCGGGGAGCTGTTTTTT.

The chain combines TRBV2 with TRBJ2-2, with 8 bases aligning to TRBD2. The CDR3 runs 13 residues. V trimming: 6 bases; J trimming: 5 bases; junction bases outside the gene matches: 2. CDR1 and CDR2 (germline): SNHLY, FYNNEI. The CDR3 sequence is CASRREVTGELFF. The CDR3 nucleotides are TGTGCCAGCAGGCGGGAGGTTACCGGGGAGCTGTTTTTT.

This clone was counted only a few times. CDR3 residues: CASSLEDTYEQYF. CDR3 nucleotide sequence: TGTGCCAGCAGTTTAGAGGACACCTACGAGCAGTACTTC. The rearrangement links TRBV28 to TRBJ2-7, with a possible D match to TRBD1 (5 bases). Germline CDR1 reads MDHEN; CDR2 reads SYDVKM. Deletions cut 2 bases from V and 2 bases from J, with 7 bases between. The CDR3 is made up of 13 amino acids.

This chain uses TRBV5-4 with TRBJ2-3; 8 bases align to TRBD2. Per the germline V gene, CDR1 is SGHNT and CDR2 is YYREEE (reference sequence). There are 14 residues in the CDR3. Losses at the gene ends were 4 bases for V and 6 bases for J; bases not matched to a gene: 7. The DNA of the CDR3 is TGTGCCAGCAGCCCCGGGGGGGTTGGTGATACGCAGTATTTT. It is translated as CASSPGGVGDTQYF.

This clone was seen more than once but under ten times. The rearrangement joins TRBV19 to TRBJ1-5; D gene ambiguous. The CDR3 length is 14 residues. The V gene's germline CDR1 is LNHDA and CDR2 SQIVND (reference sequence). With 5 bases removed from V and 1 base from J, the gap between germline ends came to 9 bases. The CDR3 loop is CASSFVGSNQPQHF. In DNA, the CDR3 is TGTGCCAGTAGTTTTGTTGGCAGCAATCAGCCCCAGCATTTT.

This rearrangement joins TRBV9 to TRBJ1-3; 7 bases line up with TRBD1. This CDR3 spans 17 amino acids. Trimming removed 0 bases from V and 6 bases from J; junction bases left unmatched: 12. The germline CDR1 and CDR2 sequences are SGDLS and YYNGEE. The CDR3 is CASSVEFPGGSENTIYF. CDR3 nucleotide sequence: TGTGCCAGCAGCGTAGAATTCCCAGGGGGGAGTGAAAACACCATATATTTT.

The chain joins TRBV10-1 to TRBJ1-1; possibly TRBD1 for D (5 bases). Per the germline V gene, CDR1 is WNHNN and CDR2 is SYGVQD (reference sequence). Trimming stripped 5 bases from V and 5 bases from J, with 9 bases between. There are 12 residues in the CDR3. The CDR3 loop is CASSNGGTEAFF. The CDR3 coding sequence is TGCGCCAGCAGTAATGGGGGGACTGAAGCTTTCTTT.